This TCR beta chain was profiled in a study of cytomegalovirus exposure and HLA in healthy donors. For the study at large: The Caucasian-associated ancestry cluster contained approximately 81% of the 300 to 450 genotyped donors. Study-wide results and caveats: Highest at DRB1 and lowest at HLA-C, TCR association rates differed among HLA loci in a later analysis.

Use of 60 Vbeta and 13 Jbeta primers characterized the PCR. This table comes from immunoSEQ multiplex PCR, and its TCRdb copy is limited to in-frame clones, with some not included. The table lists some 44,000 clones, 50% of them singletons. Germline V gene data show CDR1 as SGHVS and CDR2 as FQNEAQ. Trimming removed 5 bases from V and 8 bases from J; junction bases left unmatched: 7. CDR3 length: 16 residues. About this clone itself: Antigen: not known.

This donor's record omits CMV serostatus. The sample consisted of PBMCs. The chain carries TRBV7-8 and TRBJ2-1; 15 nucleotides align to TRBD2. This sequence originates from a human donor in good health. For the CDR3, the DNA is TGTGCCAGCAGCCCCCGGACTAGCGGGGGGGCCTATGAGCAGTTCTTC. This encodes CASSPRTSGGAYEQFF.